The 22 T cell receptor beta chains below were found in one sample sequenced in a study of T cell changes during pregnancy in multiple sclerosis. Sequencing was performed with immunoSEQ multiplex PCR; in TCRdb, only in-frame clones are kept and a portion is missing. The sample includes fewer than 140,000 clones, around 92% of them seen just once. Sample: peripheral blood, taken after pregnancy. These receptors were taken from a female donor with multiple sclerosis, enrolled in a pregnancy study.

V usage is TRBV7-8 and J usage is TRBJ2-5; D call uncertain. Trimming left V 3 bases short and J 4 bases short, with 12 bases between. The CDR3 length is 14 residues. The germline gives CDR1 SGHVS, CDR2 FQNEAQ. CDR3 nucleotide sequence: TGTGCCAGCAGCTTTGCCCCGAGAGGAGAGACCCAGTACTTC. Translation: CASSFAPRGETQYF.

The chain has TRBV30 and TRBJ1-4, with 7 positions matching TRBD1. Germline CDR1 is GTSNPN and CDR2 is SVGIG (reference sequence). The V and J ends lost 5 bases and 0 bases, in that order; junction bases with no gene match: 3. This CDR3 is 14 amino acids long. The CDR3: CAWETGATNEKLFF. The CDR3 region has the DNA TGTGCCTGGGAAACAGGGGCAACTAATGAAAAACTGTTTTTT.

The chain is built from TRBV28 and TRBJ1-5, with TRBD1 as a possible D gene (5 bases). V lost 7 bases and J lost 7, with 20 bases in between. The germline gives CDR1 MDHEN, CDR2 SYDVKM. The CDR3 has 15 amino acids. DNA for the CDR3: TGTGCCAGCATCCCGGCCACTACAGGTATCCAGCCCCAGCATTTT. As protein: CASIPATTGIQPQHF.

The rearrangement joins TRBV5-1 to TRBJ1-3, with 8 bases lining up with TRBD1. Trimming took 0 bases from V and 3 from J; bases not matched to a gene: 2. This CDR3 is built from 15 residues. In germline, CDR1 is SGHRS, CDR2 YFSETQ. CDR3 protein: CASSLDGQGGNTIYF. CDR3 in DNA: TGCGCCAGCAGCTTGGATGGACAGGGTGGAAACACCATATATTTT. Filled out from reference TRBV5-1 and TRBJ1-3, the complete variable domain reads KAGVTQTPRYLIKTRGQQVTLSCSPISGHRSVSWYQQTPGQGLQFLFEYFSETQRNKGNFPGRFSGRQFSNSRSEMNVSTLELGDSALYLCASSLDGQGGNTIYFGEGSWLTVV.

The chain uses TRBV7-9 and TRBJ2-1, with 7 bases identical to TRBD2. This CDR3 is built from 17 residues. With V trimmed by 1 base and J by 1 base, 7 bases remained unmatched. CDR1 and CDR2 from the germline V gene are SEHNR and FQNEAQ (reference sequence). In nucleotides, the CDR3 is TGTGCCAGCAGCTTAGAGGTCGGGGAGGGGTCCTACAATGAGCAGTTCTTC. This sequence encodes CASSLEVGEGSYNEQFF.

The V call is TRBV30, the J call TRBJ2-7; 7 bases map to TRBD1. This CDR3 is 14 amino acids long. Per the germline V gene, CDR1 is GTSNPN and CDR2 is SVGIG (reference sequence). V dropped 5 bases and J dropped 6; count of bases not matched to a gene: 13. The CDR3 bases are TGTGCCTGGGGGGCCGGGACAGTACAAGGCGAGCAGTACTTC. Residues: CAWGAGTVQGEQYF.

The chain carries TRBV27 and TRBJ2-5; D perhaps matches TRBD2 (6 bases). From germline, CDR1 is MNHEY and CDR2 SMNVEV (reference sequence). The CDR3 runs to 14 residues. Trimming pared 6 bases from V and 3 bases from J, leaving 14 bases between. The CDR3: CASRDYGQKETQYF. In DNA, the CDR3 is TGTGCCAGCAGGGACTACGGTCAAAAAGAGACCCAGTACTTC.

This clone was observed once. The chain's CDR3 is CASRWTSGGVETQYF. The CDR3 bases are TGTGCCAGCCGTTGGACTAGCGGGGGGGTAGAGACCCAGTACTTC. The rearrangement uses TRBV2 and TRBJ2-5, with TRBD2 matching 15 bases. Per the germline V gene, CDR1 is SNHLY and CDR2 is FYNNEI. With 8 bases clipped from V and 4 bases from J, the junction kept 5 bases outside the gene matches. CDR3 size: 15 residues.

V usage is TRBV19 and J usage is TRBJ1-5; a possible D gene is TRBD1 (6 bases). The CDR3 totals 13 residues. From germline, CDR1 is LNHDA and CDR2 SQIVND (reference sequence). Trimming pared 6 bases from V and 6 bases from J, leaving 12 bases between. The CDR3 here is CASRQGRGQPQHF. The CDR3 bases are TGTGCCAGTAGACAGGGTAGGGGTCAGCCCCAGCATTTT. Full variable domain (remainder filled in from reference TRBV19 and TRBJ1-5): DGGITQSPKYLFRKEGQNVTLSCEQNLNHDAMYWYRQDPGQGLRLIYYSQIVNDFQKGDIAEGYSVSREKKESFPLTVTSAQKNPTAFYLCASRQGRGQPQHFGDGTRLSIL.

The rearrangement links TRBV6-1 to TRBJ1-3; perhaps TRBD1 as D (6 bases). This CDR3 has 16 residues. Trimming removed 2 bases from V and 1 base from J, with 12 bases in between. The germline CDR1 and CDR2 sequences are MNHNS and SASEGT. CDR3 region: CASSETGIRSGNTIYF. As DNA, the CDR3 is TGTGCCAGCAGTGAAACAGGGATCAGGTCTGGAAACACCATATATTTT.

This clone was recorded only once. V is TRBV4-2 and J is TRBJ2-1, with 11 bases matching TRBD2. Germline CDR1 is LGHNA and CDR2 is YNFKEQ. This CDR3 contains 16 residues. J lost 2 bases, V lost 3 bases, and 3 bases had no gene match. The CDR3 DNA follows: TGTGCCAGCAGCCAGGTTAGCGGGGGGGCCTACAATGAGCAGTTCTTC. This sequence encodes CASSQVSGGAYNEQFF.

This chain connects TRBV5-6 to TRBJ1-2, with 9 bases fitting TRBD1. CDR1 SGHDT and CDR2 YYEEEE come from the germline V gene. After removal of 5 bases from V and 6 bases from J, the junction contained 11 bases not matched to a gene. CDR3 size: 15 residues. CDR3 sequence: CASRLTGGWDDGYTF. CDR3 DNA sequence: TGTGCCAGCAGGCTTACAGGGGGCTGGGACGATGGCTACACCTTC.

The chain uses TRBV7-9 and TRBJ2-5, with a weak D call TRBD2 (6 bases). CDR3 size: 15 residues. Between the trimmed V and J ends, which lost 7 bases and 5 bases, there was a span of 20 bases. The germline gives CDR1 SEHNR, CDR2 FQNEAQ (reference sequence). CDR3 bases: TGTGCCAGCACTCCATCACCAGCGGGTGGGGAGACCCAGTACTTC. This encodes CASTPSPAGGETQYF.

The gene calls are TRBV7-3 and TRBJ2-5, with TRBD1 matching over 8 bases. This CDR3 has 17 residues. Trimming at V came to 2 bases and at J to 5 bases, leaving 13 bases not matched to a gene. Germline loops: CDR1 SGHTA, CDR2 FQGTGA. As DNA, the CDR3 is TGTGCCAGCAGCTTATCCGGACAGGGAGTAAGGTCGGAGACCCAGTACTTC. Protein: CASSLSGQGVRSETQYF.

This chain uses TRBV29-1 with TRBJ1-1; D call uncertain. Trimming took off 4 bases at V and 7 bases at J, with 13 bases between the two ends. Germline V lookup: CDR1 SQVTM, CDR2 ANQGSEA. The CDR3 is 12 residues long. This chain's CDR3 is CSVVTGKNEAFF. CDR3 nucleotides: TGCAGCGTTGTTACCGGTAAGAATGAAGCTTTCTTT.

The rearrangement joins TRBV5-1 to TRBJ2-1, with D tentatively TRBD2 (5 bases). Germline assignment: CDR1 SGHRS and CDR2 YFSETQ. Trimming cost V 1 base and J 7 bases, with 12 bases left between them. This CDR3 region has 14 residues. As DNA, the CDR3 is TGCGCCAGCAGCTTGCCCCTGGACTCGAATGAGCAGTTCTTC. This encodes CASSLPLDSNEQFF.

V and J are TRBV5-1 and TRBJ2-3, with a tentative D call TRBD1 (5 bases). This CDR3 is built from 15 residues. Germline CDR1 SGHRS, CDR2 YFSETQ. V shed 3 bases and J shed 4 bases, with 15 bases lying between them. CDR3 sequence: CASSSVGAVADTQYF. Here the CDR3 DNA reads TGCGCCAGCAGCTCGGTTGGGGCTGTGGCAGATACGCAGTATTTT.

V usage is TRBV9 and J usage is TRBJ2-3, with 8 positions matching TRBD1. Germline V gene lookup returns CDR1 SGDLS and CDR2 YYNGEE. V was pared by 6 bases and J by 0 bases, with 3 bases of the junction left unmatched. The CDR3 loop spans 14 amino acids. For the CDR3, the DNA is TGTGCCAGCAACCGACAGGGGAGCACAGATACGCAGTATTTT. The encoded protein is CASNRQGSTDTQYF.

The CDR3 loop reads CASSLGQGLTEAFF. CDR3 DNA sequence: TGTGCCAGCAGCTTAGGACAGGGTTTGACTGAAGCTTTCTTT. The chain joins TRBV11-3 to TRBJ1-1, with 7 bases that match TRBD1. Unmatched junction bases numbered 4, after V lost 1 base and J lost 5 bases. Germline assignment: CDR1 SGHNT and CDR2 YENEEA. This CDR3 spans 14 amino acids.

The chain combines TRBV5-1 with TRBJ2-1, with 7 bases that match TRBD2. The ends lost 6 bases at V and 4 bases at J; junction bases unmatched: 10. In germline, CDR1 is SGHRS, CDR2 YFSETQ. This CDR3 comprises 15 residues. The CDR3 sequence is CASTITGTTYNEQFF. CDR3 sequence (DNA): TGCGCCAGCACTATTACCGGGACTACTTACAATGAGCAGTTCTTC.

This chain joins TRBV27 and TRBJ2-1, with 10 bases matching TRBD1. Per the germline V gene, CDR1 is MNHEY and CDR2 is SMNVEV (reference sequence). The CDR3 has 15 amino acids. J gave up 4 bases and V 6 bases, and 6 bases lay outside the gene matches. Here the CDR3 reads CASSFRDRGYNEQFF. CDR3 DNA sequence: TGTGCCAGCAGCTTCCGGGACAGGGGTTACAATGAGCAGTTCTTC.

The chain recombines TRBV7-6 with TRBJ2-2; TRBD1 aligns across 8 bases. Looked up from germline, CDR1 is SGHVS and CDR2 is FNYEAQ. This CDR3 comprises 15 residues. The junction had 3 bases not matched to a gene; V was cut back by 2 bases and J by 4 bases. The CDR3 DNA sequence: TGTGCCAGCAGCTTAAGGGACAGGACCACCGGGGAGCTGTTTTTT. It yields the protein CASSLRDRTTGELFF.